This T cell receptor (beta chain) was identified during a study of T cells in Graves' hyperthyroidism and ophthalmopathy. What was amplified from RNA transcripts were TCR beta CDR3 regions. When the TCR CDR3 underwent first-round RT-PCR, the HTBI primer set was used. TCRdb used MiXCR to reprocess the multiplex PCR reads, holding one entry per CDR3 protein. This table holds a few hundred thousand distinct CDR3 sequences, around a sixth found once. V dropped 2 bases and J dropped 2 bases, with 8 bases sitting between them. Germline-derived CDR1 and CDR2 are SGHRS and YFSETQ. The CDR3 has 14 amino acids. Those with hyperthyroidism were 18 to 65 years old, newly diagnosed, and ill for under 2 months. This clonotype was counted ten times or more.

This clonotype originated in a woman aged 30 to 39 with Graves' hyperthyroidism. The chain uses TRBV5-1 and TRBJ2-1; no reliable D call. The sample comprised blood. The CDR3 reads CASSFGSTYNEQFF. CDR3 coding DNA: TGCGCCAGCAGCTTCGGGTCGACCTACAATGAGCAGTTCTTC. Using reference TRBV5-1 and TRBJ2-1 for the parts outside the CDR3, the full variable domain is KAGVTQTPRYLIKTRGQQVTLSCSPISGHRSVSWYQQTPGQGLQFLFEYFSETQRNKGNFPGRFSGRQFSNSRSEMNVSTLELGDSALYLCASSFGSTYNEQFFGPGTRLTVL.